The sequence of this TCR beta chain was determined in a study of blood T cell repertoires in COVID-19. Whole-study context: Samples of COVID-19 (acute and convalescent) were obtained from the United States, Italy and Spain. In each case, the material was cDNA or gDNA derived from T cells, B-cell-depleted T cells, or PBMCs.

Deletions cut 4 bases from V and 4 bases from J, with 13 bases between. The CDR3 sequence is 14 residues long. The V gene's germline CDR1 is LNHDA and CDR2 SQIVND (reference sequence). The recovered donors of Cohort 3 showed two negative PCRs, clearance, or symptom resolution. Produced via immunoSEQ multiplex PCR; TCRdb's table is partial and in-frame only. The profile covers around 370,000 clones, with approximately 90% appearing a single time and more than 0.95% taken by the ten largest. The source of this sequence is a young woman who had recovered from COVID-19. The specimen sequenced was PBMCs or T cells enriched from blood (not recorded which). This chain uses TRBV19 with TRBJ1-2; D might be TRBD1 (5 bases). DNA for the CDR3: TGTGCCAGTAGTAGAGCCGACAGACTCTATGGCTACACCTTC. Translating gives CASSRADRLYGYTF. The full variable domain, completed using reference TRBV19 and TRBJ1-2, is DGGITQSPKYLFRKEGQNVTLSCEQNLNHDAMYWYRQDPGQGLRLIYYSQIVNDFQKGDIAEGYSVSREKKESFPLTVTSAQKNPTAFYLCASSRADRLYGYTFGSGTRLTVV.